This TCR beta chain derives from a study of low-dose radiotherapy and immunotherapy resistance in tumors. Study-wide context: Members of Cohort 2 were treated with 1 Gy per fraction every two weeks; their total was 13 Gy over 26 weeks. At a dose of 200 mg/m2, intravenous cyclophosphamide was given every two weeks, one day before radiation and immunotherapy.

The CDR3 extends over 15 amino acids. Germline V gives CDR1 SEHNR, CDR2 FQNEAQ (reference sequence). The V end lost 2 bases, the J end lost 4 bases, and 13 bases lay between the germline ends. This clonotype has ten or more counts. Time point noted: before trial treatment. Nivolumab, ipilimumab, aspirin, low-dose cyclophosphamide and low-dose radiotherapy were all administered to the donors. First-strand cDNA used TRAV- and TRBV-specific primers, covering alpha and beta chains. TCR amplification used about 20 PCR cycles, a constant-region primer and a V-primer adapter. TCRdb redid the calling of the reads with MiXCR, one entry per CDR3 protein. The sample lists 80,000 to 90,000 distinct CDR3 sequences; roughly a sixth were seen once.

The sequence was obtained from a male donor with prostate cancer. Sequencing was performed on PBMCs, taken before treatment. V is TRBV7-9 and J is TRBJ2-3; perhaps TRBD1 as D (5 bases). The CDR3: CASSLLSRVSDTQYF. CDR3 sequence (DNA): TGTGCCAGCAGCTTATTATCCAGGGTCTCAGATACGCAGTATTTT.